The 18 T cell receptor beta chains presented below share a single source sample, sequenced in a study of identical twins. TCRdb reprocessed the 5' RACE reads via MiXCR and lists one record per CDR3 protein. The repertoire has 300,000 to 400,000 distinct CDR3 sequences, roughly an eighth of them found once; the top ten carry around 6.9%. These data are also associated with another study on yellow fever vaccine responses in identical twins.

The sample taken for sequencing was CD8+ T cells sorted from blood. The receptors derive from a woman younger than 35 in good health.

As DNA, the CDR3 is TGTGCCAGCAGTCTAAGGGGGCAGGGGGCAACTGAAGCTTTCTTT. The encoded protein is CASSLRGQGATEAFF. The chain carries TRBV7-6 and TRBJ1-1; 8 positions agree with TRBD1. Germline V gene lookup returns CDR1 SGHVS and CDR2 FNYEAQ. The CDR3 extends over 15 amino acids. J lost 5 bases, V lost 6 bases, and 11 bases had no gene match.

This clonotype was picked up a small number of times. The J gene is TRBJ2-1, the V gene TRBV15; 7 nucleotides match TRBD2. Germline CDR1 LNHNV, CDR2 YYDKDF (reference sequence). V gave up 4 bases and J gave up 8 bases; unmatched junction bases: 20. The CDR3 covers 18 residues. CDR3 sequence reads: CATSTRQGGRELPHEQFF. In nucleotides, the CDR3 is TGTGCCACCAGCACCAGGCAGGGAGGGAGGGAATTGCCCCATGAGCAGTTCTTC.

There are many counts of this clonotype. The chain is built from TRBV11-2 and TRBJ2-7; TRBD2 matches 11 bases. Germline V lookup: CDR1 SGHAT, CDR2 FQNNGV. The CDR3 is 21 residues long. Unmatched junction bases numbered 24, after V lost 5 bases and J lost 3 bases. The CDR3 here is CASSPIVGVAGGPIQNYEQYF. CDR3 bases: TGTGCCAGCAGCCCTATCGTGGGGGTAGCGGGAGGGCCAATCCAGAACTACGAGCAGTACTTC.

CDR3 in amino acids: CASSHLAGDPYGETQYF. The CDR3 region has the DNA TGTGCCAGCAGCCACCTAGCGGGGGACCCATATGGTGAGACGCAGTATTTT. The V gene is TRBV28, the J gene TRBJ2-3; 10 nucleotides line up with TRBD2. V trimming: 6 bases; J trimming: 9 bases; junction bases outside the gene matches: 18. The CDR3 contains 17 residues. Per the germline V gene, CDR1 is MDHEN and CDR2 is SYDVKM.

In its sample, this clonotype was seen many times. This chain connects TRBV12-3 or TRBV12-4 to TRBJ2-1; D uncertain. V lost 5 bases, J lost 6 bases, and 11 bases lay in between. The CDR3 length is 13 residues. CDR3 protein: CASSPDHLNEQFF. The CDR3, as DNA: TGTGCCAGCAGTCCGGACCACCTCAATGAGCAGTTCTTC.

This chain links TRBV13 with TRBJ2-1; D is possibly TRBD1 (6 bases). CDR1 PRHDT and CDR2 FYEKMQ come from the germline V gene (reference sequence). Trimming left V 5 bases short and J 0 bases short, with 14 bases between. The CDR3 has 16 amino acids. The CDR3 here is CASSQSQGNSYNEQFF. In DNA, the CDR3 is TGTGCCAGCAGCCAATCCCAGGGGAACTCCTACAATGAGCAGTTCTTC.

This clonotype was seen ten or more times. The chain is built from TRBV9 and TRBJ2-1, with D possibly being TRBD2 (6 bases). Germline loops: CDR1 SGDLS, CDR2 YYNGEE. This CDR3 contains 18 residues. V gave up 4 bases and J gave up 0 bases, with 20 bases separating them. CDR3 in DNA: TGTGCCAGCAGCACGGGTTCCCTAGCGTCCAACTCCTACAATGAGCAGTTCTTC. Translation: CASSTGSLASNSYNEQFF.

The chain is built from TRBV6-1 and TRBJ2-7; 9 nucleotides align to TRBD1. Germline CDR1 is MNHNS and CDR2 is SASEGT. This CDR3 has 14 amino acids. Germline trimming cut 7 bases from V and 1 base from J; bases unmatched to any gene: 5. The CDR3 sequence is CASITGQGSYEQYF. The CDR3 coding sequence is TGTGCCAGCATCACTGGACAGGGGTCCTACGAGCAGTACTTC.

This clonotype was counted at least ten times. The genes are TRBV29-1 and TRBJ2-7; 8 bases line up with TRBD1. J gave up 1 base and V 6 bases, and 5 bases lay outside the gene matches. In germline, CDR1 is SQVTM, CDR2 ANQGSEA. The CDR3 runs 13 residues. This CDR3 is CSVRGPKSYEQYF. CDR3 nucleotides: TGCAGCGTCAGGGGGCCCAAATCCTACGAGCAGTACTTC.

In this sample, this clonotype turned up a few times. V and J are TRBV3-1 and TRBJ2-3; D unresolved. Trimming pared 5 bases from V and 6 bases from J, leaving 9 bases between. Germline assignment: CDR1 LGHDT and CDR2 YNNKEL (reference sequence). This CDR3 spans 12 amino acids. This CDR3 reads CASSTVGDTQYF. CDR3 DNA: TGTGCCAGCAGCACAGTGGGTGATACGCAGTATTTT.

A few counts support this clonotype. The rearrangement uses TRBV4-1 and TRBJ2-1, with D perhaps TRBD2 (5 bases). Germline V gene lookup returns CDR1 MGHRA and CDR2 YSYEKL. The CDR3 length is 15 residues. Trimming removed 0 bases at V and 7 bases at J, with 13 bases between. As DNA, the CDR3 is TGCGCCAGCAGCCAAGAATGGCGGGTGGGAAATGAGCAGTTCTTC. The encoded protein is CASSQEWRVGNEQFF.

This clonotype was seen a few times. The V and J genes are TRBV19 and TRBJ2-7; no reliable D call. The CDR3 is 12 amino acids. Germline assignment: CDR1 LNHDA and CDR2 SQIVND (reference sequence). Between the trimmed V and J ends, which lost 5 bases and 5 bases, there was a span of 10 bases. DNA of the CDR3: TGTGCCAGTAGTCAGCCTCCTGACGAGCAGTACTTC. It specifies CASSQPPDEQYF.

The rearrangement uses TRBV12-3 or TRBV12-4 and TRBJ2-5; D ambiguous. With 2 bases removed from V and 1 base from J, the gap between germline ends came to 8 bases. The length of the CDR3 is 14 residues. The CDR3 sequence: CASSLRRVQETQYF. CDR3 bases: TGTGCCAGCAGTTTACGGAGAGTCCAAGAGACCCAGTACTTC.

This sequence joins TRBV6-1 and TRBJ2-7; 7 bases are shared with TRBD2. This CDR3 has 16 residues. Germline V gives CDR1 MNHNS, CDR2 SASEGT. Germline trimming cut 6 bases from V and 0 bases from J; bases unmatched to any gene: 11. The CDR3 DNA reads TGTGCCAGCAGCGAGGGGCTAGCGGAGAGCTCCTACGAGCAGTACTTC. Protein: CASSEGLAESSYEQYF.

The gene calls are TRBV5-6 and TRBJ2-7; 12 nucleotides match TRBD2. Germline V gene sequence: CDR1 SGHDT, CDR2 YYEEEE. The CDR3 extends over 15 amino acids. J lost 4 bases, V lost 4 bases, and 6 bases had no gene match. Here the CDR3 reads CASSGGLAGPYEQYV. For the CDR3, the DNA is TGTGCCAGCAGCGGAGGACTAGCGGGACCGTACGAGCAGTACGTC.

This rearrangement joins TRBV29-1 to TRBJ2-1; no reliable D call. Between the trimmed V and J ends, which lost 3 bases and 3 bases, there was a span of 6 bases. Germline V gives CDR1 SQVTM, CDR2 ANQGSEA. CDR3 length equals 12 residues. CDR3 loop: CSVDDGYNEQFF. The CDR3 region has the DNA TGCAGCGTTGATGACGGCTACAATGAGCAGTTCTTC.

A note on this clonotype: The junction departs from the called germline gene at one end, perhaps through a read error. The gene calls are TRBV7-7 and TRBJ1-1; D gene ambiguous. The CDR3 is made up of 13 amino acids. CDR1 is SSHAT, CDR2 FNYEAQ, per germline (reference sequence). CDR3 bases: TGTGCCAGCAGCTTAGAGGTGAACACTGAAGCTTCCTTT. Residues: CASSLEVNTEASF.

V gene TRBV12-5 combines with J gene TRBJ2-1; D uncertain. Germline CDR1 and CDR2: LGHNT and FRNRAP. The CDR3 covers 14 residues. V dropped 3 bases and J dropped 8 bases, with 14 bases sitting between them. The CDR3 bases are TGTGCTAGTGGTTTCTTGTCGTTCTCGGATGAGCAGTTCTTC. It encodes CASGFLSFSDEQFF.